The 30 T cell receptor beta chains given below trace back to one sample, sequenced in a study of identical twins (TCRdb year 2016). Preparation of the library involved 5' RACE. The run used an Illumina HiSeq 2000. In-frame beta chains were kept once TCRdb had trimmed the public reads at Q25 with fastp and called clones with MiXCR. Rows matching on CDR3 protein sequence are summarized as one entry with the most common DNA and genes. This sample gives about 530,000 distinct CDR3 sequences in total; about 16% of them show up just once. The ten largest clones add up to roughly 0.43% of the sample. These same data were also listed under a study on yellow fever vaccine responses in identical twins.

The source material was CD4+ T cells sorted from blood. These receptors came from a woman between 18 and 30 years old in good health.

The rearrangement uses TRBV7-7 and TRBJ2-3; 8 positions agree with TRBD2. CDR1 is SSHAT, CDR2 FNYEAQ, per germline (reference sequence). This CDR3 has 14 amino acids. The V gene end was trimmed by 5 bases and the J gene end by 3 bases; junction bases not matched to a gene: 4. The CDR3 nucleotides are TGTGCCAGCAGCCCCAGCGGGAGAACAGATACGCAGTATTTT. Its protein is CASSPSGRTDTQYF.

The CDR3 loop is CASGLGLAGGLTGELFF. The CDR3 nucleotides are TGTGCCAGCGGCCTCGGACTAGCGGGGGGGCTGACCGGGGAGCTGTTTTTT. The V gene is TRBV6-1, the J gene TRBJ2-2, with 15 bases matching TRBD2. Losses at the gene ends were 8 bases for V and 5 bases for J; bases not matched to a gene: 9. Germline V CDR1 and CDR2: MNHNS, SASEGT. This CDR3 has 17 amino acids.

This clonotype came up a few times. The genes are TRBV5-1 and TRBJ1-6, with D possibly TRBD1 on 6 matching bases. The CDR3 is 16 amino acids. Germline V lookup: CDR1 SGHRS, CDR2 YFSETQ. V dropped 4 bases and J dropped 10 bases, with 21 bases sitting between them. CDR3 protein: CASSQTSGGLGSPLHF. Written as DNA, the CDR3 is TGCGCCAGCAGCCAGACTTCGGGGGGCCTTGGGTCACCCCTCCACTTT.

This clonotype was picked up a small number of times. The CDR3 DNA sequence: TGTGCCAGCAGTGAAGGACACGGCAATCAAGAGACCCAGTACTTC. Its translation: CASSEGHGNQETQYF. J is TRBJ2-5 and V is TRBV6-1; D is undetermined. Germline V lookup: CDR1 MNHNS, CDR2 SASEGT. Trimming removed 1 base from V and 2 bases from J, with 11 bases in between. This CDR3 has 15 residues.

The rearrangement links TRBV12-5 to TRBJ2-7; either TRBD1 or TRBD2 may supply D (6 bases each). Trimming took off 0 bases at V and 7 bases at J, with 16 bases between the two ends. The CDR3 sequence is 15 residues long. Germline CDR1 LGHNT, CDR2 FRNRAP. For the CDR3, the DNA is TGTGCTAGTGGTTTGGTAGGATGGGGGGCTGGAGAGCAGTACTTC. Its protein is CASGLVGWGAGEQYF.

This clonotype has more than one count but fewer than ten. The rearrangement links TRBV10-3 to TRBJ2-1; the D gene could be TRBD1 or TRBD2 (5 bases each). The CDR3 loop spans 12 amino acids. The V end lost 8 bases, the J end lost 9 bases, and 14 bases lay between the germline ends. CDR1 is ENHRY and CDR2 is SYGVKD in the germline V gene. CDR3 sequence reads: CAIFRGDGEQFF. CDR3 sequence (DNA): TGTGCCATCTTCCGAGGGGATGGTGAGCAGTTCTTC.

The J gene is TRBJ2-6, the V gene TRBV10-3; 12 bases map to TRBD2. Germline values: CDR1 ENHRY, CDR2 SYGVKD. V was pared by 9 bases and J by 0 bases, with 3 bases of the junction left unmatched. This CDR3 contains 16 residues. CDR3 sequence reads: CAIGLAGLSGANVLTF. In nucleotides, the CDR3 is TGTGCCATTGGACTAGCGGGACTCTCTGGGGCCAACGTCCTGACTTTC.

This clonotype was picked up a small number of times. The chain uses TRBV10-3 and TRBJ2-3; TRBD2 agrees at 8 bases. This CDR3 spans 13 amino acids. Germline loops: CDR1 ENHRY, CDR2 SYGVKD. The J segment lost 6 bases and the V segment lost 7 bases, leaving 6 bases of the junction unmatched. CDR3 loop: CAINPGGGDTQYF. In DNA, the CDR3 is TGTGCCATCAATCCCGGGGGGGGCGATACGCAGTATTTT.

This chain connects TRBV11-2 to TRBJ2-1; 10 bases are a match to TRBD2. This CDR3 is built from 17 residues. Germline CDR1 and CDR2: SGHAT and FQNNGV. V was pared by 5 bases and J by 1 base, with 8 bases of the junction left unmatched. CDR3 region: CASSMGYSGRSYNEQFF. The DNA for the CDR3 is TGTGCCAGCAGCATGGGGTATAGCGGGAGGTCCTACAATGAGCAGTTCTTC.

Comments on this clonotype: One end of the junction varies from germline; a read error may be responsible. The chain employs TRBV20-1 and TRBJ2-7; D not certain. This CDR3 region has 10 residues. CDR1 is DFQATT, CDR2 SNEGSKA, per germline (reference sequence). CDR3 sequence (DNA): TGCAGTGCTAGAGATTTCCCTAGTACCTTC. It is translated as CSARDFPSTF.

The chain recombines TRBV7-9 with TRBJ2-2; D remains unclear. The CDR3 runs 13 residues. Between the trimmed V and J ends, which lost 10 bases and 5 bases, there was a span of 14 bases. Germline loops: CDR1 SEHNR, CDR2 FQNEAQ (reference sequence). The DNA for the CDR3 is TGTGCCACAAGACTGCTGGGGACCGGGGAGCTGTTTTTT. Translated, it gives CATRLLGTGELFF.

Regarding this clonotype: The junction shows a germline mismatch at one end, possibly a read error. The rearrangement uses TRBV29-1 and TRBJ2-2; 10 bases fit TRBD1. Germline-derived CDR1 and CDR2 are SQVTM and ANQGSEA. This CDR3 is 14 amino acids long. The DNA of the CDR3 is TGCAGCGGAAAGGGACAGGGGAACTCCGGGGAGCTGTTTTTT. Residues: CSGKGQGNSGELFF.

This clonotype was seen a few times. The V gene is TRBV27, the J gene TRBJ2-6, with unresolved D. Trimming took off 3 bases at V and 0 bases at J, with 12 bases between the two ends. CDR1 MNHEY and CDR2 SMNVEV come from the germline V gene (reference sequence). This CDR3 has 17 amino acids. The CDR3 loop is CASSFRAPDSGANVLTF. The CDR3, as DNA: TGTGCCAGCAGTTTCCGGGCCCCAGACTCTGGGGCCAACGTCCTGACTTTC.

CDR3 protein: CASSDRLTSGSGDTQYF. Here the CDR3 DNA reads TGTGCCAGCAGCGACCGCTTGACTAGCGGGAGTGGAGATACGCAGTATTTT. The rearrangement links TRBV11-2 to TRBJ2-3; 12 bases line up with TRBD2. The germline V gene has CDR1 SGHAT and CDR2 FQNNGV. V shed 5 bases and J 5 bases; nucleotides not matched to a gene: 11. The CDR3 has 17 residues. Filled out from reference TRBV11-2 and TRBJ2-3, the complete variable domain reads EAGVAQSPRYKIIEKRQSVAFWCNPISGHATLYWYQQILGQGPKLLIQFQNNGVVDDSQLPKDRFSAERLKGVDSTLKIQPAKLEDSAVYLCASSDRLTSGSGDTQYFGPGTRLTVL.

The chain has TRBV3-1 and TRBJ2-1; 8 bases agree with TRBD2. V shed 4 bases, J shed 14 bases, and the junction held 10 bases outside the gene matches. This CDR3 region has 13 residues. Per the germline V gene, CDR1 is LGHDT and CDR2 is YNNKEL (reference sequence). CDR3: CASSPGVAGREFF. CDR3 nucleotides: TGTGCCAGCAGCCCCGGGGTAGCGGGACGGGAGTTCTTC.

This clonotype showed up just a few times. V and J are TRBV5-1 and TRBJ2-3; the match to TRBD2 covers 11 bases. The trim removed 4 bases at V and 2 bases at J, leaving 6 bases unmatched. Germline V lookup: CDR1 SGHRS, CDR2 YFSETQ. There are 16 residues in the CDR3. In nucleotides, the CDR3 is TGCGCCAGCAGCCCCGGGACTAGCGGATACACAGATACGCAGTATTTT. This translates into CASSPGTSGYTDTQYF.

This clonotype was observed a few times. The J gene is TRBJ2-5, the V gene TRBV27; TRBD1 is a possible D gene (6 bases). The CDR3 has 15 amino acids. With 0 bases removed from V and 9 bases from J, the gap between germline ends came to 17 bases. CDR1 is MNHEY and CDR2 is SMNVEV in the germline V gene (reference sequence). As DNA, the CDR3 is TGTGCCAGCAGTTTATCGAAGGGGACATCATGGCCCCAGTACTTC. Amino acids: CASSLSKGTSWPQYF.

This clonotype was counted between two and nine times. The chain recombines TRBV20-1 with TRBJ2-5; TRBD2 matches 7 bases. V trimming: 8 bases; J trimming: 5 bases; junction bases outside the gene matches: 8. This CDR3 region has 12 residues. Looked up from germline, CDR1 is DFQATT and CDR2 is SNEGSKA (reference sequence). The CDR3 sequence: CSTREGRETQYF. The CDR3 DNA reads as TGCAGTACGAGGGAGGGCCGGGAGACCCAGTACTTC.

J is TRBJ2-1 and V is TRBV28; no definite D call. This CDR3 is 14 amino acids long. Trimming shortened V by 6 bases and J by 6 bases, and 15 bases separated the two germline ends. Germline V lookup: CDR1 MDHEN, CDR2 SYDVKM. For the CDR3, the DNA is TGTGCCAGCAGGTTCCTGGCCGGTAGCAATGAGCAGTTCTTC. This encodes CASRFLAGSNEQFF.

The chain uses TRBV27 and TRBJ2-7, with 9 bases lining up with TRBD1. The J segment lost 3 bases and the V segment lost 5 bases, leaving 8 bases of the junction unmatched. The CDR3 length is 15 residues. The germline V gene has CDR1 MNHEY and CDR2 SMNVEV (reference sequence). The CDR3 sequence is CASSIAGTGYYEQYF. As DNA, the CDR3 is TGTGCCAGCAGTATCGCCGGGACAGGGTACTACGAGCAGTACTTC.

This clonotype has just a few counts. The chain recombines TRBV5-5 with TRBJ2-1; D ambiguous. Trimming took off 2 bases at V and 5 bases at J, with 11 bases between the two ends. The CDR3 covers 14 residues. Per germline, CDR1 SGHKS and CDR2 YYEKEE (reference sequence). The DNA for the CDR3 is TGTGCCAGCAGCTTATCGGTAGTGAACAATGAGCAGTTCTTC. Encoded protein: CASSLSVVNNEQFF.

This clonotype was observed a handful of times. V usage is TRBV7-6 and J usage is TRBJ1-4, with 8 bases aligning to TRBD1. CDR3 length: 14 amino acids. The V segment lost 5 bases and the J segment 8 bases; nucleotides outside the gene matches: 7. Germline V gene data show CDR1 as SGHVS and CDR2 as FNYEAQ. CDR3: CASSRGQGAEKLFF. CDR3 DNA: TGTGCCAGCAGCCGCGGACAGGGAGCCGAAAAACTGTTTTTT.

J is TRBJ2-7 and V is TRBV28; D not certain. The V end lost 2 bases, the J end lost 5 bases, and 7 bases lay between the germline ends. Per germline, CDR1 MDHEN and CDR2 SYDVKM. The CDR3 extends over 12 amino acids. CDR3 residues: CASSLISHEQYF. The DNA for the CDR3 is TGTGCCAGCAGTTTAATTTCCCACGAGCAGTACTTC.

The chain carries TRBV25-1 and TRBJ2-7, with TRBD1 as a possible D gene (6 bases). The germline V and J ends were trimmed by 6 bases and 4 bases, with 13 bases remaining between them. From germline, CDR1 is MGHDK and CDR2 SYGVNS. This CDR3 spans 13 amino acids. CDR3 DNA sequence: TGTGCCAGCAGCCAGGGGTGGGGATACGAGCAGTACGTC. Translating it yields CASSQGWGYEQYV.

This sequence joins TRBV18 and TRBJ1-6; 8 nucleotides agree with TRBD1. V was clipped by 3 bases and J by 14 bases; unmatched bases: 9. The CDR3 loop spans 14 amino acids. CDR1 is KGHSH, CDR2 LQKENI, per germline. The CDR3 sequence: CASSPGTGTRALHF. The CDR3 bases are TGTGCCAGCTCACCCGGGACAGGCACTCGTGCCCTCCACTTT. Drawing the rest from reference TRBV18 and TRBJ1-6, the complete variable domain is NAGVMQNPRHLVRRRGQEARLRCSPMKGHSHVYWYRQLPEEGLKFMVYLQKENIIDESGMPKERFSAEFPKEGPSILRIQQVVRGDSAAYFCASSPGTGTRALHFGNGTRLTVT.

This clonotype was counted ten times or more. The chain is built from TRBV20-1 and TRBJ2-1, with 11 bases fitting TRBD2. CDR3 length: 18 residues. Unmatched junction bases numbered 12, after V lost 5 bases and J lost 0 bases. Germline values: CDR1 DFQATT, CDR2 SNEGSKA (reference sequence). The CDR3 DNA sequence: TGCAGTGCTCCCCGGCTAGCGGGAGGAGGGGGCTCCTACAATGAGCAGTTCTTC. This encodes CSAPRLAGGGGSYNEQFF.

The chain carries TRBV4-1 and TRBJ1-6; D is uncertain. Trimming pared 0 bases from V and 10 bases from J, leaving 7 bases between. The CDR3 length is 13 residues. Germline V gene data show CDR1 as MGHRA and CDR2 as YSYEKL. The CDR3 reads CASSQEWTSPLHF. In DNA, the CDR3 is TGCGCCAGCAGCCAAGAGTGGACGTCACCCCTCCACTTT.

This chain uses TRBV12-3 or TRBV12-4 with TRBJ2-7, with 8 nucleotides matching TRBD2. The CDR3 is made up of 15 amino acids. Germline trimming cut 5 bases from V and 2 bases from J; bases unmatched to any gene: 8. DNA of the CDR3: TGTGCCAGCAGTCGCGGGAGCGGGAGTACCTACGAGCAGTACTTC. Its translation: CASSRGSGSTYEQYF.

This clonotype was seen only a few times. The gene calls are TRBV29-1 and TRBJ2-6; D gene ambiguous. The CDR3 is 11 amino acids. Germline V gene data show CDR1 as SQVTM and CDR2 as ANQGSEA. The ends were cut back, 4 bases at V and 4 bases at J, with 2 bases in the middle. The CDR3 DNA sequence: TGCAGCGTTGGCGGGGCCAACGTCCTGACTTTC. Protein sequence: CSVGGANVLTF.

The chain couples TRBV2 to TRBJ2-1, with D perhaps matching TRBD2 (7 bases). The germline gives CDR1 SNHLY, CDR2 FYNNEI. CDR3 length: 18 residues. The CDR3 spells CTCCLWGGGDGSYNEQFF. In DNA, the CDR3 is TGTACCTGCTGTTTATGGGGGGGCGGGGATGGCTCCTACAATGAGCAGTTCTTC. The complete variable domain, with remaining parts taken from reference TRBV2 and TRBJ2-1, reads EPEVTQTPSHQVTQMGQEVILRCVPISNHLYFYWYRQILGQKVEFLVSFYNNEISEKSEIFDDQFSVERPDGSNFTLKIRSTKLEDSAMYFCTCCLWGGGDGSYNEQFFGPGTRLTVL.